These 2 T cell receptor beta chains share one sample of origin, sequenced in a study of tissue T cells after allogeneic stem cell transplantation. The table came from immunoSEQ multiplex PCR; TCRdb's copy has only in-frame clones and leaves some out. The data contain approximately 50,000 clones, about three quarters of them singletons. The specimen was sorted cells pooled from one or two spleens. These receptors were collected from a pool of C57BL/6 mice in good health.

Concerning this clone itself: Gene names and germline match the mouse. The read comes to an end 1 residue before the CDR3 does, leaving the germline J gene to fill in the end. V is TRBV1 and J is TRBJ2-3, with a tentative D call TRBD2 (7 bases). The CDR3 extends over 15 amino acids. Germline CDR1 is NSQYPW and CDR2 is LRSPGD (reference sequence). Trimming took off 2 bases at V and 0 bases at J, with 9 bases between the two ends. CDR3 DNA, as far as it was read: TGCACCTGCAGTGCAAGGGGGGCTAGTGCAGAAACGCTGTAT. Amino acids: CTCSARGASAETLY. The whole CDR3 region reads CTCSARGASAETLYF. Based on the CDR3 plus reference TRBV1 and TRBJ2-3, the full variable domain is VTLLEQNPRWRLVPRGQAVNLRCILKNSQYPWMSWYQQDLQKQLQWLFTLRSPGDKEVKSLPGADYLATRVTDTELRLQVANMSQGRTLYCTCSARGASAETLYFGSGTRLTVL.

Comment on this clone: The gene symbols are mouse symbols. Sequencing ends 1 residue short of the CDR3 end; the germline J gene provides the rest. The genes are TRBV12-2 and TRBJ2-7; 10 bases fit TRBD1. The CDR3 contains 12 residues. In germline, CDR1 is SGHLS, CDR2 HYDKME. J gave up 5 bases and V 5 bases, and 2 bases lay outside the gene matches. The covered CDR3 bases are TGTGCCAGCTGGGGACAGGGGAATGAACAGTAC. Translated, it gives CASWGQGNEQY. The CDR3 in full is CASWGQGNEQYF.